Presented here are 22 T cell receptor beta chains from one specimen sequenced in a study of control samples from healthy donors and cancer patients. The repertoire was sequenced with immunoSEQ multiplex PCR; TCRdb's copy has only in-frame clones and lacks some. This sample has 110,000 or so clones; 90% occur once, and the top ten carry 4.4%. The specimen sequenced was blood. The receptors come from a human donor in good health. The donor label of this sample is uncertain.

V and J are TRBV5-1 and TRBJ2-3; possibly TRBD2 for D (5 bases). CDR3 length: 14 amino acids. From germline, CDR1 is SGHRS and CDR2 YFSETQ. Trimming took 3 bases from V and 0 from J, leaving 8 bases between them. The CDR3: CASSSGESTDTQYF. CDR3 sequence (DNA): TGCGCCAGCAGCTCCGGGGAAAGCACAGATACGCAGTATTTT.

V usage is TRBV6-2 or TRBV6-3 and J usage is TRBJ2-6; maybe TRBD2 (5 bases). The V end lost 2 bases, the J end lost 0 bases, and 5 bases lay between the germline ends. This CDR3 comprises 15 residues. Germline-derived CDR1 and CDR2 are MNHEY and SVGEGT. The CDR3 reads CASSYGSSGANVLTF. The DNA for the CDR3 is TGTGCCAGCAGTTACGGGAGCTCTGGGGCCAACGTCCTGACTTTC.

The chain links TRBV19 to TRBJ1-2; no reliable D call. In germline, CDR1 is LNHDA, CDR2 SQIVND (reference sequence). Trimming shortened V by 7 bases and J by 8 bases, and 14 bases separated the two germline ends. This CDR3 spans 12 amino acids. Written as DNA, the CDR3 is TGTGCCAGTAAGACCGGACGTGGCGGCTACACCTTC. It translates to CASKTGRGGYTF.

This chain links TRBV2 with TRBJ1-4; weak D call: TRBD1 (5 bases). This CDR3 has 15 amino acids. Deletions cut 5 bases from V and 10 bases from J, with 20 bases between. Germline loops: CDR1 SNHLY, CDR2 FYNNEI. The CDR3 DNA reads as TGTGCCAGCAGTAACGGGGCTGTGGGCGGCGGAAAACTGTTTTTT. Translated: CASSNGAVGGGKLFF.

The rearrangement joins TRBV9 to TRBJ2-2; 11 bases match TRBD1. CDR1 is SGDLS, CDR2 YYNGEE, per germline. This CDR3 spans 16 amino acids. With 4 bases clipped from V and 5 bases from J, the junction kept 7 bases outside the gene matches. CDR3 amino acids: CASSTGQGARTGELFF. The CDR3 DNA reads TGTGCCAGCAGCACCGGACAGGGGGCGCGGACCGGGGAGCTGTTTTTT.

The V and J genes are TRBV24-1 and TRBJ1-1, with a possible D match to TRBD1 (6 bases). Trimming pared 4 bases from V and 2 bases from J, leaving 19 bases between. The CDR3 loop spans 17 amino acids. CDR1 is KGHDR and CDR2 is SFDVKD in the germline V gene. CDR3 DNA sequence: TGTGCCACCAGTGACTCCGGGACACAAAGATACAACACTGAAGCTTTCTTT. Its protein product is CATSDSGTQRYNTEAFF.

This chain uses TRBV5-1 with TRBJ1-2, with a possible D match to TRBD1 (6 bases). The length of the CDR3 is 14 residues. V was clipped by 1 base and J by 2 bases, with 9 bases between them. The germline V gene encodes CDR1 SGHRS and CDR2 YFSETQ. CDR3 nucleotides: TGCGCCAGCAGCTTGTACGGGACAAACTATGGCTACACCTTC. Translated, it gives CASSLYGTNYGYTF.

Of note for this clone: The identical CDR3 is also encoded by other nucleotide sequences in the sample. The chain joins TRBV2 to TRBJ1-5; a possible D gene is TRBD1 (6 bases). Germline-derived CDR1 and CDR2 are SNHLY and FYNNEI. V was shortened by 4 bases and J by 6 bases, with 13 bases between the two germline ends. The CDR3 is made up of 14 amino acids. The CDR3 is CASSGRGGLQPQHF. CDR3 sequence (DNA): TGTGCCAGCAGTGGGAGGGGGGGTCTTCAGCCCCAGCATTTT.

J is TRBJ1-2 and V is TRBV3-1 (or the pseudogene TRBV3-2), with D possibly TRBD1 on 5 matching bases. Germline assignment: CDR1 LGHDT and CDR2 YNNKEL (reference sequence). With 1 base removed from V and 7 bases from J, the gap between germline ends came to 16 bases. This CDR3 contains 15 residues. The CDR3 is CASSQGTSPRGGYTF. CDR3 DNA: TGTGCCAGCAGCCAAGGAACATCCCCGAGGGGTGGCTACACCTTC.

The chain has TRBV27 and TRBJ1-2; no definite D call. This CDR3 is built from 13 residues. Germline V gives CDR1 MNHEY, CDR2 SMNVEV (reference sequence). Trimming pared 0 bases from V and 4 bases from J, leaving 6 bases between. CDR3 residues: CASSLSGSYGYTF. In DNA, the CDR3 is TGTGCCAGCAGTTTATCGGGGAGCTATGGCTACACCTTC.

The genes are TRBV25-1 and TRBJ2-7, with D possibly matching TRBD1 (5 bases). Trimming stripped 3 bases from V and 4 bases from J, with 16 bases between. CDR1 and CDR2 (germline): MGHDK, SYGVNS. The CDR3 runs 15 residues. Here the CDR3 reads CASSDGLQGSYEQYF. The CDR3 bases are TGTGCCAGCAGTGACGGCTTGCAGGGTTCTTACGAGCAGTACTTC.

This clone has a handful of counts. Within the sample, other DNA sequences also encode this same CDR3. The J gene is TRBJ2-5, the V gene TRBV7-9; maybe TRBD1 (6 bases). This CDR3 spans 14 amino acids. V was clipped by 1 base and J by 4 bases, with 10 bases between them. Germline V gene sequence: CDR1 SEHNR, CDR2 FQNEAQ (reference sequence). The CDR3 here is CASSLGRGGETQYF. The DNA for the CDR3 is TGTGCCAGCAGCTTAGGACGAGGGGGAGAGACCCAGTACTTC.

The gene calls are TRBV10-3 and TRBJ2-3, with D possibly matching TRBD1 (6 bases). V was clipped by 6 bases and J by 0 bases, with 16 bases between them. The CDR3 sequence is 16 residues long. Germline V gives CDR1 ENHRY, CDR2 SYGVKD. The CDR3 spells CAIRGASPASTDTQYF. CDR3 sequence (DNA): TGTGCCATCAGGGGGGCTAGCCCAGCTAGCACAGATACGCAGTATTTT.

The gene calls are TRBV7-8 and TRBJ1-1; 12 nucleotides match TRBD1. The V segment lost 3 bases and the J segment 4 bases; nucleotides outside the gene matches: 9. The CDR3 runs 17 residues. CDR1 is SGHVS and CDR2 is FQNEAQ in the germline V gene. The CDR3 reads CASSFSGTGGVGTEAFF. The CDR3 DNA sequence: TGTGCCAGCAGCTTTTCCGGGACAGGGGGCGTCGGCACTGAAGCTTTCTTT.

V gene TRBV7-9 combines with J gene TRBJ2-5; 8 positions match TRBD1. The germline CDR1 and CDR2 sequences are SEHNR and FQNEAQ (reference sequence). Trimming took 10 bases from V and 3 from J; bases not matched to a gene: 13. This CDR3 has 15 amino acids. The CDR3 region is CATSGGMSVEETQYF. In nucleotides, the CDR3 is TGTGCCACCTCAGGGGGCATGAGTGTGGAAGAGACCCAGTACTTC. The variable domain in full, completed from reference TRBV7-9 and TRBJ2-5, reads DTGVSQNPRHKITKRGQNVTFRCDPISEHNRLYWYRQTLGQGPEFLTYFQNEAQLEKSRLLSDRFSAERPKGSFSTLEIQRTEQGDSAMYLCATSGGMSVEETQYFGPGTRLLVL.

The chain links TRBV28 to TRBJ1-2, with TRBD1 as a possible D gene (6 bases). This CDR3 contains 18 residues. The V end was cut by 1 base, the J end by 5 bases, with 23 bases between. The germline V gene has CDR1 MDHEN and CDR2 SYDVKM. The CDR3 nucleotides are TGTGCCAGCAGTTTATACCCGCCCCTTGGTCGGGGGCGGTATGGCTACACCTTC. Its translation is CASSLYPPLGRGRYGYTF.

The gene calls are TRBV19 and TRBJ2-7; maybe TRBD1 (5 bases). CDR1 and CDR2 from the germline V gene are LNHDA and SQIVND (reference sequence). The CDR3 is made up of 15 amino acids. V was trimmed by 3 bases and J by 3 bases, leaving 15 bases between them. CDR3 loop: CASSMVWGLFYEQYF. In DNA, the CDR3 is TGTGCCAGTAGTATGGTCTGGGGCCTTTTCTACGAGCAGTACTTC.

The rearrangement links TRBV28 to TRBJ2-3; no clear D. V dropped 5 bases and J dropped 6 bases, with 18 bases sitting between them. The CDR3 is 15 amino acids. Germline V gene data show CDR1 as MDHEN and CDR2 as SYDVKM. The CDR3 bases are TGTGCCAGCAGTGGGTTTGGCCCCCTTCGGGATACGCAGTATTTT. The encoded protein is CASSGFGPLRDTQYF.

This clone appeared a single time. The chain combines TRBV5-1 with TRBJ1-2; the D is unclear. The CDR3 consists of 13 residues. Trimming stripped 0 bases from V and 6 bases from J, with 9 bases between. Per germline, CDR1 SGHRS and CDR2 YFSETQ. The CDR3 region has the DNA TGCGCCAGCAGCTTGGTCGGCGGGGATGGCTACACCTTC. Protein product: CASSLVGGDGYTF. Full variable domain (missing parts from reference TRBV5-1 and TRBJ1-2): KAGVTQTPRYLIKTRGQQVTLSCSPISGHRSVSWYQQTPGQGLQFLFEYFSETQRNKGNFPGRFSGRQFSNSRSEMNVSTLELGDSALYLCASSLVGGDGYTFGSGTRLTVV.

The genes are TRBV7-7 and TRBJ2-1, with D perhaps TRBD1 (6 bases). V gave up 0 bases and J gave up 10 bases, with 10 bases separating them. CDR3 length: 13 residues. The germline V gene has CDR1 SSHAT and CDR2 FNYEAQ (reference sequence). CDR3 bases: TGTGCCAGCAGCTTAGCGGTACAGGGCGAGCAGTTCTTC. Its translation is CASSLAVQGEQFF.

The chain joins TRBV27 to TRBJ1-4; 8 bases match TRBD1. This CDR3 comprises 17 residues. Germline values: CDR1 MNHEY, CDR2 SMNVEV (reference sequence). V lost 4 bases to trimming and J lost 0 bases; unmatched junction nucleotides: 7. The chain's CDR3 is CASSSQGAGATNEKLFF. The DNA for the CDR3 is TGTGCCAGCAGTTCTCAGGGGGCTGGGGCAACTAATGAAAAACTGTTTTTT.

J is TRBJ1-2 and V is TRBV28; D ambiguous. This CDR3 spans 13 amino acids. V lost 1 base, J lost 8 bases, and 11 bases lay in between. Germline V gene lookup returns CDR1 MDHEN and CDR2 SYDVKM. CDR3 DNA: TGTGCCAGCAGTTTATATCCGGGGAAAGGCTACACCTTC. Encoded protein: CASSLYPGKGYTF.